Below, 27 T cell receptor beta chains from the same sample are listed, as sequenced in a study of cytomegalovirus exposure and HLA in healthy donors. The data were produced by immunoSEQ multiplex PCR, yet TCRdb's version contains in-frame clones alone and is incomplete. The sample has over 100,000 clones, under 90% seen once. The specimen was PBMCs. These receptors all stem from a man aged 25-40 years in good health and CMV-seronegative.

The chain has TRBV18 and TRBJ2-5, with D perhaps TRBD2 (6 bases). V gave up 6 bases and J gave up 3 bases, with 20 bases separating them. Germline V gene data show CDR1 as KGHSH and CDR2 as LQKENI. This CDR3 spans 16 amino acids. The CDR3 loop is CASSSGSGLAEETQYF. In nucleotides, the CDR3 is TGTGCCAGCTCCTCTGGGTCGGGGTTAGCGGAAGAGACCCAGTACTTC.

V is TRBV7-6 and J is TRBJ1-1; 7 nucleotides match TRBD1. The CDR3 spans 12 residues. V lost 5 bases and J lost 6; bases outside the gene matches: 3. Per germline, CDR1 SGHVS and CDR2 FNYEAQ. This chain's CDR3 is CASSPTGSEAFF. The CDR3 nucleotides read TGTGCCAGCAGCCCGACAGGGTCTGAAGCTTTCTTT.

This rearrangement joins TRBV15 to TRBJ2-2; 8 bases agree with TRBD1. The CDR3 covers 16 residues. After removal of 0 bases from V and 4 bases from J, the junction contained 4 bases not matched to a gene. Germline V gives CDR1 LNHNV, CDR2 YYDKDF (reference sequence). The CDR3 loop is CATSRDGRGLTGELFF. In DNA form, the CDR3 reads TGTGCCACCAGCAGAGATGGCAGGGGGCTCACCGGGGAGCTGTTTTTT.

The CDR3 here is CASSPEIYSPLHF. CDR3 nucleotides: TGTGCCAGCAGTCCAGAAATTTATTCACCCCTCCACTTT. The V gene is TRBV25-1, the J gene TRBJ1-6; D is unresolved. V lost 5 bases, J lost 8 bases, and 10 bases lay in between. Germline CDR1 is MGHDK and CDR2 is SYGVNS. CDR3 length: 13 amino acids.

In this sample, this clone turned up once. The chain is built from TRBV2 and TRBJ1-2, with D hard to call. This CDR3 contains 15 residues. V dropped 3 bases and J dropped 2 bases, with 13 bases sitting between them. Germline loops: CDR1 SNHLY, CDR2 FYNNEI. CDR3 region: CASSDSSVMNYGYTF. DNA of the CDR3: TGTGCCAGCAGTGATAGCAGCGTCATGAACTATGGCTACACCTTC.

V usage is TRBV28 and J usage is TRBJ1-5, with D perhaps TRBD1 (6 bases). This CDR3 contains 15 residues. Germline-derived CDR1 and CDR2 are MDHEN and SYDVKM. V was shortened by 5 bases and J by 3 bases, with 14 bases between the two germline ends. CDR3 sequence: CASSRSGTPNQPQHF. The CDR3 nucleotides are TGTGCCAGCAGTAGGTCCGGGACACCCAATCAGCCCCAGCATTTT.

This clone was seen just once. This chain uses TRBV29-1 with TRBJ1-1; the match to TRBD1 covers 7 bases. Losses at the gene ends were 4 bases for V and 3 bases for J; bases not matched to a gene: 17. The CDR3 covers 17 residues. The germline gives CDR1 SQVTM, CDR2 ANQGSEA. The CDR3 sequence is CSVVNPLDRPGDTEAFF. The DNA of the CDR3 is TGCAGCGTTGTCAACCCCCTGGACAGGCCAGGGGACACTGAAGCTTTCTTT.

The chain couples TRBV7-2 to TRBJ2-3, with D possibly being TRBD2 (5 bases). V was cut by 4 bases and J by 3 bases, with 8 bases left in between. CDR3 length: 13 residues. Germline values: CDR1 SGHTA, CDR2 FQGNSA. The CDR3 nucleotides are TGTGCCAGCAGCTCGGGAACAACAGATACGCAGTATTTT. Its translation: CASSSGTTDTQYF.

J is TRBJ2-1 and V is TRBV29-1, with D unresolved. The CDR3 totals 12 residues. The V end was cut by 7 bases, the J end by 9 bases, with 16 bases between. Germline V gene data show CDR1 as SQVTM and CDR2 as ANQGSEA. The CDR3 coding sequence is TGCAGCGCAAGGAACCCTTCGGGTGAGCAGTTCTTC. Its protein is CSARNPSGEQFF.

This chain uses TRBV6-5 with TRBJ2-7, with unresolved D. This CDR3 has 16 residues. CDR1 and CDR2 (germline): MNHEY, SVGAGI. The V and J ends lost 1 base and 2 bases respectively, with 15 bases between them. The DNA of the CDR3 is TGTGCCAGCAGTTACTACAGCACAATTAAACCCTACGAGCAGTACTTC. Its translation: CASSYYSTIKPYEQYF.

V and J are TRBV19 and TRBJ1-2; perhaps TRBD1 as D (5 bases). V lost 7 bases to trimming and J lost 2 bases, with 17 bases between them. The CDR3 sequence is 15 residues long. Per germline, CDR1 LNHDA and CDR2 SQIVND (reference sequence). The CDR3 nucleotides are TGTGCCAGTAAGGTCTTTCGCGGGGGGAACTATGGCTACACCTTC. This translates into CASKVFRGGNYGYTF.

This chain connects TRBV4-3 to TRBJ2-1; perhaps TRBD1 as D (5 bases). CDR3 length: 15 residues. Germline V gives CDR1 LGHNA, CDR2 YSLEER. V was clipped by 1 base and J by 0 bases, with 7 bases between them. CDR3 amino acids: CASSQGRASYNEQFF. CDR3 sequence (DNA): TGCGCCAGCAGCCAAGGCAGGGCCTCCTACAATGAGCAGTTCTTC.

The chain recombines TRBV19 with TRBJ1-1, with 7 nucleotides matching TRBD1. From germline, CDR1 is LNHDA and CDR2 SQIVND (reference sequence). There are 13 residues in the CDR3. J lost 10 bases, V lost 5 bases, and 10 bases had no gene match. CDR3 sequence: CASSHRDSLTAFF. In nucleotides, the CDR3 is TGTGCCAGTAGTCACCGGGACAGTTTAACAGCTTTCTTT.

V and J are TRBV6-5 and TRBJ2-3, with 12 positions matching TRBD2. Germline V lookup: CDR1 MNHEY, CDR2 SVGAGI. The CDR3 contains 15 residues. Trimming at V came to 6 bases and at J to 3 bases, leaving 4 bases not matched to a gene. The CDR3 coding sequence is TGTGCCAGCAGCATGACTAGCGGGGGTACAGATACGCAGTATTTT. Amino acids: CASSMTSGGTDTQYF.

The chain joins TRBV5-1 to TRBJ1-6; 9 bases are a match to TRBD1. The junction had 5 bases not matched to a gene; V was cut back by 4 bases and J by 6 bases. Germline V CDR1 and CDR2: SGHRS, YFSETQ. This CDR3 is 15 amino acids long. The CDR3 protein is CASSAGQGFNSPLHF. The CDR3 bases are TGCGCCAGCAGCGCCGGACAGGGGTTTAATTCACCCCTCCACTTT.

This clone was seen just once. The rearrangement links TRBV15 to TRBJ1-2, with a tentative D call TRBD1 (6 bases). The CDR3 has 13 residues. Between the trimmed V and J ends, which lost 6 bases and 1 base, there was a span of 9 bases. The V gene's germline CDR1 is LNHNV and CDR2 YYDKDF (reference sequence). This chain's CDR3 is CATSQQGNYGYTF. The CDR3 nucleotides are TGTGCCACCAGTCAACAGGGTAACTATGGCTACACCTTC.

V gene TRBV6-6 combines with J gene TRBJ1-1; maybe TRBD1 (6 bases). Germline values: CDR1 MNHNY, CDR2 SVGAGI (reference sequence). The V gene lost 6 bases and the J gene lost 3 bases, with 11 bases spanning the gap. The CDR3 consists of 13 residues. CDR3 protein: CASSQGFHTEAFF. In nucleotides, the CDR3 is TGTGCCAGCAGCCAGGGGTTCCACACTGAAGCTTTCTTT.

This clone was found once. This sequence joins TRBV9 and TRBJ1-5; D call uncertain. V lost 4 bases and J lost 2, with 7 bases in between. The CDR3 spans 13 residues. Germline CDR1 is SGDLS and CDR2 is YYNGEE. Here the CDR3 reads CASSQTGNQPQHF. CDR3 bases: TGTGCCAGCAGCCAAACTGGCAATCAGCCCCAGCATTTT.

The J gene is TRBJ1-3, the V gene TRBV6-1; 7 bases are shared with TRBD1. The V gene's germline CDR1 is MNHNS and CDR2 SASEGT. CDR3 length equals 15 residues. The J segment lost 4 bases and the V segment lost 2 bases, leaving 5 bases of the junction unmatched. CDR3 sequence (DNA): TGTGCCAGCAGTGAAATAAAGGGGGCAGGAAACACCATATATTTT. Translation: CASSEIKGAGNTIYF.

The chain links TRBV5-1 to TRBJ2-7; tentative D call: TRBD2 (5 bases). The V end was cut by 0 bases, the J end by 2 bases, with 9 bases between. From germline, CDR1 is SGHRS and CDR2 YFSETQ. The length of the CDR3 is 14 residues. In nucleotides, the CDR3 is TGCGCCAGCAGCTTGGGAGGGCCTACCTACGAGCAGTACTTC. Residues: CASSLGGPTYEQYF.

A single count supports this clone. This chain links TRBV2 with TRBJ1-1, with TRBD1 matching over 7 bases. Germline V gives CDR1 SNHLY, CDR2 FYNNEI. V was clipped by 6 bases and J by 4 bases; unmatched bases: 11. The CDR3 has 15 residues. The CDR3 region is CASRRSGTESTEAFF. Here the CDR3 DNA reads TGTGCCAGCAGAAGATCCGGGACAGAAAGCACTGAAGCTTTCTTT.

The rearrangement joins TRBV19 to TRBJ2-7, with 9 bases lining up with TRBD1. V was clipped by 5 bases and J by 6 bases; unmatched bases: 5. The germline gives CDR1 LNHDA, CDR2 SQIVND (reference sequence). The CDR3 extends over 13 amino acids. The CDR3 bases are TGTGCCAGTAGTCCGGGACAGGGACGCGAGCAGTACTTC. Translating it yields CASSPGQGREQYF.

The J gene is TRBJ1-1, the V gene TRBV5-1, with D possibly TRBD1 on 5 matching bases. The CDR3 has 14 amino acids. The germline gives CDR1 SGHRS, CDR2 YFSETQ. Between the trimmed V and J ends, which lost 5 bases and 6 bases, there was a span of 17 bases. As DNA, the CDR3 is TGCGCCAGCAGGCCTCAAGACAGCCTACCTGAAGCTTTCTTT. It encodes CASRPQDSLPEAFF.

This clone was detected once. The chain couples TRBV4-1 to TRBJ1-1, with TRBD1 as a possible D gene (6 bases). The V and J ends lost 6 bases and 4 bases respectively, with 18 bases between them. This CDR3 has 15 residues. CDR1 is MGHRA, CDR2 YSYEKL, per germline. The CDR3 loop is CASSSGGGTGTEAFF. The CDR3 bases are TGCGCCAGCAGTAGCGGGGGCGGAACAGGCACTGAAGCTTTCTTT.

The V and J genes are TRBV5-1 and TRBJ2-7, with D perhaps matching TRBD1 (5 bases). This CDR3 contains 14 residues. V lost 4 bases and J lost 3, with 14 bases in between. Germline V gives CDR1 SGHRS, CDR2 YFSETQ. The CDR3 region has the DNA TGCGCCAGCAGCCCCCGACAGAACCACTACGAGCAGTACTTC. Its protein product is CASSPRQNHYEQYF.

This clone was seen a few times. The chain is built from TRBV28 and TRBJ1-1, with a possible D match to TRBD1 (6 bases). Trimming removed 5 bases at V and 7 bases at J, with 11 bases between. The CDR3 runs 12 residues. Germline V gives CDR1 MDHEN, CDR2 SYDVKM. In DNA, the CDR3 is TGTGCCAGCAGTATTATCAGGGGTGAAGCTTTCTTT. This gives the protein CASSIIRGEAFF.

This sequence joins TRBV2 and TRBJ2-4; tentatively, D is TRBD1 (6 bases). The ends were cut back, 6 bases at V and 8 bases at J, with 20 bases in the middle. The CDR3 spans 15 residues. In germline, CDR1 is SNHLY, CDR2 FYNNEI. Written as DNA, the CDR3 is TGTGCCAGCAGATCACTAGGGGACACTTTATACATTCAGTACTTC. As protein: CASRSLGDTLYIQYF.